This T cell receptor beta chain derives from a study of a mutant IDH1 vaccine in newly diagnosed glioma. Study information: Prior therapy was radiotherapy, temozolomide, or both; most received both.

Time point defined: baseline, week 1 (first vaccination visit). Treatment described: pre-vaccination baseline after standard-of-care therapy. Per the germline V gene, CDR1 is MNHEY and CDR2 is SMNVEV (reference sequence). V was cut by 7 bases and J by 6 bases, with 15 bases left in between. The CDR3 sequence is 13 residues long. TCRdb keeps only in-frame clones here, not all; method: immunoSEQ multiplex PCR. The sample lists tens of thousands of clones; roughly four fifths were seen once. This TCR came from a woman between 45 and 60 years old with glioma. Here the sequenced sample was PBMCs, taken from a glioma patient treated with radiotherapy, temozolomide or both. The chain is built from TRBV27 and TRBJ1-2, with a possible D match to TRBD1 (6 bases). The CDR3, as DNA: TGTGCCAGCACCATGCCCCGGACAGATGGCTACACCTTC. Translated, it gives CASTMPRTDGYTF.